These 30 T cell receptor beta chains were sequenced from one sample in a study of T cell responses to AZD1222 COVID-19 vaccine (dated by TCRdb to about 2021). Library construction relied on the immunoSEQ multiplex PCR assay. Sourced from immuneACCESS, this table was stored by TCRdb with only in-frame sequences that have V and J called. A share of the clones is absent; for the studies checked, an unresolved V gene accounts for under half, and the remainder has no known explanation. This sample holds around 200,000 clones; approximately 92% were observed only once. Of the sample, approximately 0.98% is held by the ten largest clones. The time point label of this sample denotes: about 28 days (+/-7) after the second vaccine dose. The treatment or condition label, as the study defines it: meningococcal conjugate vaccine given as trial control. This specimen consisted of peripheral blood, obtained 28 days after the second dose of the MenACWY control vaccine. The receptors were sampled from an adult who received the MenACWY meningococcal vaccine as a control.

The V call is TRBV4-1, the J call TRBJ1-6, with D perhaps matching TRBD1 (5 bases). With 1 base removed from V and 7 bases from J, the gap between germline ends came to 14 bases. The CDR3 sequence is 16 residues long. The germline V gene encodes CDR1 MGHRA and CDR2 YSYEKL. The CDR3 is CASSQVFGGYNSPLHF. CDR3 coding DNA: TGCGCCAGCAGCCAAGTATTTGGGGGGTACAATTCACCCCTCCACTTT.

The chain recombines TRBV3-1 (or the pseudogene TRBV3-2) with TRBJ1-5; unclear D gene. The CDR3 totals 15 residues. Per germline, CDR1 LGHDT and CDR2 YNNKEL (reference sequence). V lost 1 base and J lost 4, with 11 bases in between. Written as DNA, the CDR3 is TGTGCCAGCAGCCAAGGGCCGGGTAATAATCAGCCCCAGCATTTT. It yields the protein CASSQGPGNNQPQHF.

The J gene is TRBJ2-5, the V gene TRBV6-1; 9 bases match TRBD2. J lost 2 bases, V lost 3 bases, and 19 bases had no gene match. From germline, CDR1 is MNHNS and CDR2 SASEGT. This CDR3 region has 20 residues. The CDR3 here is CASSDIGVMGRRGGQETQYF. The CDR3 DNA is TGTGCCAGCAGTGATATCGGAGTGATGGGCCGGCGGGGGGGTCAAGAGACCCAGTACTTC.

The V gene is TRBV6-6, the J gene TRBJ2-7, with D tentatively TRBD1 (6 bases). V was cut by 2 bases and J by 2 bases, with 13 bases left in between. CDR1 is MNHNY and CDR2 is SVGAGI in the germline V gene (reference sequence). The CDR3 spans 15 residues. CDR3: CASSYRQAVTYEQYF. The CDR3 DNA is TGTGCCAGCAGTTACCGACAGGCTGTAACCTACGAGCAGTACTTC.

The chain joins TRBV6-5 to TRBJ2-7; the match to TRBD1 covers 8 bases. From germline, CDR1 is MNHEY and CDR2 SVGAGI. This CDR3 has 13 residues. Trimming cost V 5 bases and J 3 bases; bases outside gene matches: 3. The CDR3 sequence is CASSRTGNYEQYF. CDR3 sequence (DNA): TGTGCCAGCAGTCGGACAGGGAACTACGAGCAGTACTTC.

V and J are TRBV7-9 and TRBJ2-1, with 7 nucleotides matching TRBD1. V shed 3 bases, J shed 2 bases, and the junction held 4 bases outside the gene matches. The V gene's germline CDR1 is SEHNR and CDR2 FQNEAQ (reference sequence). The CDR3 is 15 residues long. CDR3 region: CASSFRGIAYNEQFF. For the CDR3, the DNA is TGTGCCAGCAGCTTCAGGGGGATAGCCTACAATGAGCAGTTCTTC.

This rearrangement joins TRBV5-1 to TRBJ1-5; the D is unclear. CDR1 and CDR2 (germline): SGHRS, YFSETQ. The CDR3 runs to 13 residues. V was shortened by 0 bases and J by 6 bases, with 7 bases between the two germline ends. The CDR3 nucleotides read TGCGCCAGCAGCTTGGAAGGGATTCAGCCCCAGCATTTT. This codes for CASSLEGIQPQHF.

V gene TRBV28 combines with J gene TRBJ1-5; D is undetermined. The germline CDR1 and CDR2 sequences are MDHEN and SYDVKM. The V end lost 3 bases, the J end lost 7 bases, and 13 bases lay between the germline ends. This CDR3 is 14 amino acids long. CDR3 loop: CASSLRQVWQPQHF. The CDR3 region has the DNA TGTGCCAGCAGTTTGAGGCAGGTTTGGCAGCCCCAGCATTTT.

This chain joins TRBV13 and TRBJ2-7; D call uncertain. The length of the CDR3 is 16 residues. V was trimmed by 3 bases and J by 0 bases, leaving 15 bases between them. Germline assignment: CDR1 PRHDT and CDR2 FYEKMQ (reference sequence). This CDR3 is CASSFGPPVPSYEQYF. For the CDR3, the DNA is TGTGCCAGCAGCTTCGGTCCTCCAGTCCCCTCCTACGAGCAGTACTTC.

The rearrangement joins TRBV28 to TRBJ2-5, with 9 bases fitting TRBD2. V shed 8 bases and J 9 bases; nucleotides not matched to a gene: 16. Germline values: CDR1 MDHEN, CDR2 SYDVKM. This CDR3 has 15 residues. The CDR3 DNA is TGTGCCAGCTCGGAGCGGGGGGTAACTCTTGGGGCCCAGTACTTC. This encodes CASSERGVTLGAQYF.

The chain combines TRBV7-3 with TRBJ1-1; the D is unclear. Between the trimmed V and J ends, which lost 1 base and 7 bases, there was a span of 10 bases. This CDR3 contains 13 residues. Germline values: CDR1 SGHTA, CDR2 FQGTGA. The CDR3 region has the DNA TGTGCCAGCAGCTTAAAATCCGGTTTTGAAGCTTTCTTT. Translating gives CASSLKSGFEAFF.

About this clone: Other nucleotide sequences from this sample produce the same CDR3. The chain links TRBV12-3 or TRBV12-4 to TRBJ1-1; D unclear. Trimming removed 6 bases at V and 5 bases at J, with 10 bases between. CDR3 size: 12 residues. CDR3 in amino acids: CASSFGGTEAFF. DNA for the CDR3: TGTGCCAGCAGCTTTGGTGGGACTGAAGCTTTCTTT.

The chain employs TRBV5-1 and TRBJ1-4; D gene unclear. The length of the CDR3 is 15 residues. V lost 0 bases, J lost 8 bases, and 14 bases lay in between. Germline CDR1 reads SGHRS; CDR2 reads YFSETQ. In nucleotides, the CDR3 is TGCGCCAGCAGCTTGGGTCTTCAGTCAAGGGAAAAACTGTTTTTT. Protein product: CASSLGLQSREKLFF.

This chain joins TRBV2 and TRBJ1-1, with D possibly matching TRBD1 (5 bases). The germline V gene has CDR1 SNHLY and CDR2 FYNNEI. This CDR3 is 14 amino acids long. V was clipped by 8 bases and J by 1 base, with 14 bases between them. The CDR3 DNA reads TGTGCCAGCTCCGCTGAGCAGGGGAACACTGAAGCTTTCTTT. Translation gives CASSAEQGNTEAFF.

In its sample, this clone was seen once. The chain has TRBV20-1 and TRBJ1-2; D possibly corresponds to TRBD1 (6 bases). From germline, CDR1 is DFQATT and CDR2 SNEGSKA (reference sequence). This CDR3 has 11 residues. V was shortened by 3 bases and J by 8 bases, with 10 bases between the two germline ends. In nucleotides, the CDR3 is TGCAGTGCTAGTGACAGGAGAGGCTACACCTTC. Translating gives CSASDRRGYTF.

CDR3 in DNA: TGTGCCTGGAAACCCGAGACTGCGCGCCGAGATACGCAGTATTTT. Translated, it gives CAWKPETARRDTQYF. The chain carries TRBV30 and TRBJ2-3; no clear D. The CDR3 runs 15 residues. Germline V gene sequence: CDR1 GTSNPN, CDR2 SVGIG (reference sequence). V was pared by 4 bases and J by 5 bases, with 19 bases between.

V usage is TRBV18 and J usage is TRBJ2-2; 7 nucleotides line up with TRBD1. CDR1 is KGHSH, CDR2 LQKENI, per germline. V gave up 6 bases and J gave up 4 bases; unmatched junction bases: 8. The CDR3 runs 15 residues. CDR3 DNA: TGTGCCAGCTCCTCGACAGGGAGCGGCACCGGGGAGCTGTTTTTT. This codes for CASSSTGSGTGELFF.

This chain joins TRBV6-5 and TRBJ2-2; no clear D gene. Germline V gives CDR1 MNHEY, CDR2 SVGAGI. Trimming shortened V by 7 bases and J by 4 bases, and 16 bases separated the two germline ends. This CDR3 comprises 15 residues. CDR3 in DNA: TGTGCCAGCAAAGATCGCTCTGGATCCACCGGGGAGCTGTTTTTT. It codes for CASKDRSGSTGELFF.

CDR3 coding DNA: TGTGCCAGCAGCCTCGGGACCTCTGGAAACACCATATATTTT. This codes for CASSLGTSGNTIYF. V is TRBV3-1 (or the pseudogene TRBV3-2) and J is TRBJ1-3; D is possibly TRBD1 (5 bases). The CDR3 covers 14 residues. CDR1 is LGHDT, CDR2 YNNKEL, per germline (reference sequence). Trimming took off 4 bases at V and 0 bases at J, with 7 bases between the two ends.

In this sample, this clone turned up once. This rearrangement joins TRBV5-1 to TRBJ2-4; D not certain. In germline, CDR1 is SGHRS, CDR2 YFSETQ. The CDR3 consists of 14 residues. Trimming shortened V by 0 bases and J by 8 bases, and 12 bases separated the two germline ends. The CDR3 region has the DNA TGCGCCAGCAGCTTGGAATTCCAAAGAGACATTCAGTACTTC. Translating gives CASSLEFQRDIQYF.

The chain has TRBV2 and TRBJ1-2; 11 bases agree with TRBD1. Germline V lookup: CDR1 SNHLY, CDR2 FYNNEI. Trimming removed 5 bases from V and 5 bases from J; junction bases left unmatched: 7. The CDR3 sequence is 15 residues long. CDR3 residues: CASSPRTGGGYGYTF. DNA of the CDR3: TGTGCCAGCAGTCCAAGGACAGGGGGCGGATATGGCTACACCTTC.

This clone has just one count. The V gene is TRBV2, the J gene TRBJ1-2; D ambiguous. Germline-derived CDR1 and CDR2 are SNHLY and FYNNEI. Between the trimmed V and J ends, which lost 4 bases and 5 bases, there was a span of 11 bases. This CDR3 is built from 13 residues. The CDR3 loop reads CASSGQQTYGYTF. The CDR3 coding sequence is TGTGCCAGCAGTGGCCAACAGACATATGGCTACACCTTC. Supplemented by reference TRBV2 and TRBJ1-2, the full variable domain reads EPEVTQTPSHQVTQMGQEVILRCVPISNHLYFYWYRQILGQKVEFLVSFYNNEISEKSEIFDDQFSVERPDGSNFTLKIRSTKLEDSAMYFCASSGQQTYGYTFGSGTRLTVV.

V gene TRBV7-2 combines with J gene TRBJ1-3; 8 nucleotides line up with TRBD1. V trimming: 5 bases; J trimming: 0 bases; junction bases outside the gene matches: 9. Germline loops: CDR1 SGHTA, CDR2 FQGNSA. This CDR3 has 17 residues. The CDR3, as DNA: TGTGCCAGCAGCCCAACAGGGGGGGCCAGCTCTGGAAACACCATATATTTT. Its protein is CASSPTGGASSGNTIYF.

The rearrangement links TRBV5-1 to TRBJ1-2; TRBD1 is a possible D gene (5 bases). The V gene lost 0 bases and the J gene lost 3 bases, with 12 bases spanning the gap. The CDR3 length is 15 residues. Germline V gene sequence: CDR1 SGHRS, CDR2 YFSETQ. The CDR3, as DNA: TGCGCCAGCAGCTTGGGAGGGGACCGCTACTATGGCTACACCTTC. It is translated as CASSLGGDRYYGYTF.

The chain has TRBV5-1 and TRBJ2-2, with TRBD1 identical over 7 bases. The germline gives CDR1 SGHRS, CDR2 YFSETQ. The CDR3 spans 15 residues. The V gene end was trimmed by 3 bases and the J gene end by 4 bases; junction bases not matched to a gene: 6. CDR3 bases: TGCGCCAGCAGCTCGGGACAGACTTCCACCGGGGAGCTGTTTTTT. It codes for CASSSGQTSTGELFF. Drawing the rest from reference TRBV5-1 and TRBJ2-2, the complete variable domain is KAGVTQTPRYLIKTRGQQVTLSCSPISGHRSVSWYQQTPGQGLQFLFEYFSETQRNKGNFPGRFSGRQFSNSRSEMNVSTLELGDSALYLCASSSGQTSTGELFFGEGSRLTVL.

This clone was picked up a small number of times. The chain carries TRBV2 and TRBJ2-1; 13 bases map to TRBD2. The CDR3 has 15 amino acids. The germline gives CDR1 SNHLY, CDR2 FYNNEI. V lost 6 bases to trimming and J lost 9 bases; unmatched junction nucleotides: 8. Here the CDR3 reads CASRRTSGGALEQFF. The CDR3 nucleotides read TGTGCCAGCAGAAGAACTAGCGGGGGGGCTCTTGAGCAGTTCTTC.

For this clone: Its ends do not fully match the called genes, so a read error is possible. The V call is TRBV30, the J call TRBJ1-1; no clear D gene. Germline CDR1 reads GTSNPN; CDR2 reads SVGIG (reference sequence). This CDR3 comprises 12 residues. The DNA for the CDR3 is TGTGCCGGAGGCCGCATCAACATTGAAGCTTTCTTT. Translating it yields CAGGRINIEAFF.

V is TRBV5-1 and J is TRBJ1-4, with D possibly matching TRBD1 (5 bases). Per germline, CDR1 SGHRS and CDR2 YFSETQ. The V end lost 3 bases, the J end lost 0 bases, and 9 bases lay between the germline ends. The CDR3 covers 15 residues. CDR3 sequence (DNA): TGCGCCAGCAGCTCGGGGGGTGCAACTAATGAAAAACTGTTTTTT. It specifies CASSSGGATNEKLFF.

The gene calls are TRBV30 and TRBJ1-4; D perhaps matches TRBD1 (6 bases). This CDR3 is 13 amino acids long. The germline V gene encodes CDR1 GTSNPN and CDR2 SVGIG (reference sequence). V gave up 2 bases and J gave up 8 bases, with 12 bases separating them. CDR3 in DNA: TGTGCCTGGAGTAGAAACAGGGACGAAAAACTGTTTTTT. Residues: CAWSRNRDEKLFF.

The rearrangement uses TRBV7-2 and TRBJ1-1; D is unresolved. The CDR3 is made up of 13 amino acids. V was trimmed by 5 bases and J by 6 bases, leaving 13 bases between them. The germline V gene has CDR1 SGHTA and CDR2 FQGNSA. Written as DNA, the CDR3 is TGTGCCAGCAGCGTAACGGCCGGGGCTGAAGCTTTCTTT. Amino acid sequence: CASSVTAGAEAFF.